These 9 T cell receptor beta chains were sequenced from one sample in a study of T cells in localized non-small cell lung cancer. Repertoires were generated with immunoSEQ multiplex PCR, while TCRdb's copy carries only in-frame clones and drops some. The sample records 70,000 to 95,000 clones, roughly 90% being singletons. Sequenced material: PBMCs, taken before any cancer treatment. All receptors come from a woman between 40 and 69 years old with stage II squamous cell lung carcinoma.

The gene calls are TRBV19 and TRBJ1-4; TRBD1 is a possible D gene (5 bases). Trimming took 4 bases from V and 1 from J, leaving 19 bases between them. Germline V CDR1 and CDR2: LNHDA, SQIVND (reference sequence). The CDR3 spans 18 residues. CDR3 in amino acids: CASSTGRGKFRTNEKLFF. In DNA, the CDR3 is TGTGCCAGTAGTACGGGTCGGGGGAAGTTTCGAACTAATGAAAAACTGTTTTTT.

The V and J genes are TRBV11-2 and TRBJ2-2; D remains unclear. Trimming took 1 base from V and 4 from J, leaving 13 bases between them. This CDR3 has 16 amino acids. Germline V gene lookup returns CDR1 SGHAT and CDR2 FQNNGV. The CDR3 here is CASSLGLRRPTGELFF. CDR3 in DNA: TGTGCCAGCAGCTTAGGGCTAAGGCGACCCACCGGGGAGCTGTTTTTT.

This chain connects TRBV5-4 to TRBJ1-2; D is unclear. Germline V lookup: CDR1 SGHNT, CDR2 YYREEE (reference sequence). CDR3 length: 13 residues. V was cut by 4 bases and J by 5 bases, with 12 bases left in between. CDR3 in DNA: TGTGCCAGCAGCCACTCCCCAGATTATGGCTACACCTTC. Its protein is CASSHSPDYGYTF.

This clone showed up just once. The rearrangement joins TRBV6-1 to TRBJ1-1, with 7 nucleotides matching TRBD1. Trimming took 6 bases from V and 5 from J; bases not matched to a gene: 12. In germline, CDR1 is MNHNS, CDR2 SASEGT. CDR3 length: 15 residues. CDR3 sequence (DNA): TGTGCCAGCAGACCCTTACTATTACAGGGGACTGAAGCTTTCTTT. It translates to CASRPLLLQGTEAFF.

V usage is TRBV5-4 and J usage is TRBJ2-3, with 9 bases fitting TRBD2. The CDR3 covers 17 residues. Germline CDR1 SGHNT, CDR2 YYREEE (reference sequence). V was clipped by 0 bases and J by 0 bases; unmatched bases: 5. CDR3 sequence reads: CASSLERRGGSTDTQYF. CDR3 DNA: TGTGCCAGCAGCTTGGAACGGCGGGGGGGAAGCACAGATACGCAGTATTTT.

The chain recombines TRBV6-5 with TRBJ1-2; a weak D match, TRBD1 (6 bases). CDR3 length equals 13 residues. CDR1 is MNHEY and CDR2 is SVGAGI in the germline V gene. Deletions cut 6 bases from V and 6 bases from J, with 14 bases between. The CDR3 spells CASRRTGYHGYTF. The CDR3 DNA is TGTGCCAGCAGGCGCACAGGGTACCATGGCTACACCTTC.

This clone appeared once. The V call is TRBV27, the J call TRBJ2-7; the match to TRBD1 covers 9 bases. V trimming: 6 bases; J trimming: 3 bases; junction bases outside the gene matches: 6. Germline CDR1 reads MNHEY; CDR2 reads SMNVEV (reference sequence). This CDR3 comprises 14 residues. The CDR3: CASSRTGDHYEQYF. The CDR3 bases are TGTGCCAGCAGCCGGACAGGGGATCACTACGAGCAGTACTTC.

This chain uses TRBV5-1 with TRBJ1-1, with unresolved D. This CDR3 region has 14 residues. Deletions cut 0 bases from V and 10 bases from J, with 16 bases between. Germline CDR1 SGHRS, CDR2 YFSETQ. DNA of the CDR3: TGCGCCAGCAGCTTGGGCAGGAGCCGTTATGTAGCTTTCTTT. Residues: CASSLGRSRYVAFF.

Here the CDR3 DNA reads TGTGCCAGCAGCTCGGCGCGGGGGTACAATGAGCAGTTCTTC. Its protein is CASSSARGYNEQFF. The rearrangement links TRBV11-2 to TRBJ2-1; 7 nucleotides match TRBD2. This CDR3 region has 14 residues. Germline V gene lookup returns CDR1 SGHAT and CDR2 FQNNGV. With V trimmed by 4 bases and J by 4 bases, 4 bases remained unmatched.